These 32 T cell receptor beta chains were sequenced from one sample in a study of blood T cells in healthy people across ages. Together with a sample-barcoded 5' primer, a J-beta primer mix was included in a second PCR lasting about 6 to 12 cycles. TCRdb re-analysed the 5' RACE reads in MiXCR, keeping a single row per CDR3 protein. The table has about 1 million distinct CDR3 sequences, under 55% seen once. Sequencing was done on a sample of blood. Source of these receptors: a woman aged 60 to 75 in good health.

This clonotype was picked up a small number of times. This CDR3 reads CATSTGGNEQFF. CDR3 coding DNA: TGTGCCACCTCGACAGGGGGCAATGAGCAGTTCTTC. The chain joins TRBV24-1 to TRBJ2-1; 9 positions agree with TRBD1. V was clipped by 9 bases and J by 6 bases; unmatched bases: 2. CDR3 length: 12 residues. Germline CDR1 is KGHDR and CDR2 is SFDVKD.

CDR3 bases: TGCGCCAGCAGCTTGCAAGTTCTCAGAAATGAGCAGTTCTTC. Translation: CASSLQVLRNEQFF. The chain uses TRBV5-1 and TRBJ2-1, with no clear D. Trimming took 1 base from V and 7 from J, leaving 12 bases between them. In germline, CDR1 is SGHRS, CDR2 YFSETQ. The CDR3 consists of 14 residues. The entire variable domain, with the rest obtained from reference TRBV5-1 and TRBJ2-1, is as follows: KAGVTQTPRYLIKTRGQQVTLSCSPISGHRSVSWYQQTPGQGLQFLFEYFSETQRNKGNFPGRFSGRQFSNSRSEMNVSTLELGDSALYLCASSLQVLRNEQFFGPGTRLTVL.

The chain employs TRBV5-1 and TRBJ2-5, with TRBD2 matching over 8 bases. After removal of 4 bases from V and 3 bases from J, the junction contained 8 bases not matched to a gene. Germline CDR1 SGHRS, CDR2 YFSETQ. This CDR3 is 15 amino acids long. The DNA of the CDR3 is TGCGCCAGCAGCGCCACCGGGACTAGAGAAGAGACCCAGTACTTC. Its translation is CASSATGTREETQYF.

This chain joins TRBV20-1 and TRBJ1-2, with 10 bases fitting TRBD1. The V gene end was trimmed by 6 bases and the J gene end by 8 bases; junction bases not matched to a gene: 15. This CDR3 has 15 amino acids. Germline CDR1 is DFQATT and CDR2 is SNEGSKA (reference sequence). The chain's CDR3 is CSASPATGGAWGYTF. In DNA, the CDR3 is TGCAGTGCCTCCCCCGCGACAGGGGGCGCGTGGGGCTACACCTTC.

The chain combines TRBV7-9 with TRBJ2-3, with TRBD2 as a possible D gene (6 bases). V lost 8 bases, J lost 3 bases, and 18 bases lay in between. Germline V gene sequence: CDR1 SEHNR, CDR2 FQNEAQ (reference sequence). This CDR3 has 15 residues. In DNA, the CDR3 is TGTGCCAGCGGCCGACGGGGGAGTGGGACAGATACGCAGTATTTT. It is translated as CASGRRGSGTDTQYF. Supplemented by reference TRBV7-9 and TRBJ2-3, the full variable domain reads DTGVSQNPRHKITKRGQNVTFRCDPISEHNRLYWYRQTLGQGPEFLTYFQNEAQLEKSRLLSDRFSAERPKGSFSTLEIQRTEQGDSAMYLCASGRRGSGTDTQYFGPGTRLTVL.

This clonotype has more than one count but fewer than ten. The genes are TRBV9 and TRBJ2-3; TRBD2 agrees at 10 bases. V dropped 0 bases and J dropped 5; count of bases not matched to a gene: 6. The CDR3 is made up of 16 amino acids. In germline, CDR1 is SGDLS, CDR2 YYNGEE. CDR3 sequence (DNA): TGTGCCAGCAGCGTAGCTAGCGGGAGAGCCGGAGATACGCAGTATTTT. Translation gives CASSVASGRAGDTQYF.

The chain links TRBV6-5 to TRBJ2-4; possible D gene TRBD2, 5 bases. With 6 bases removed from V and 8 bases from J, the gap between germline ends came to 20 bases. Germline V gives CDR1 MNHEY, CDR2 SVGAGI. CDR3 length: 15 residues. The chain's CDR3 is CASSPGGLAGDIQYF. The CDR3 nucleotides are TGTGCCAGCAGCCCCGGTGGGCTAGCCGGGGACATTCAGTACTTC.

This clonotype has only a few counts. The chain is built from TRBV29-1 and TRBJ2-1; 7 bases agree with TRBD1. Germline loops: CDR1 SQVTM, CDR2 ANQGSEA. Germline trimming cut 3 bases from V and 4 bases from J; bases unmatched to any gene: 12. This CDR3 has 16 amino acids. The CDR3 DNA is TGCAGCGTTGAGGGCGGTCCCGGACAGGTTTACAATGAGCAGTTCTTC. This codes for CSVEGGPGQVYNEQFF.

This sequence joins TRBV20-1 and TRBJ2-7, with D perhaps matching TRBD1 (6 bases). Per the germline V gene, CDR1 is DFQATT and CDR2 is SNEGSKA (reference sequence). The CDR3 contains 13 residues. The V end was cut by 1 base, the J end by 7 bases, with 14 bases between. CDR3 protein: CSARGDIYNEQYF. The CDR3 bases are TGCAGTGCTAGAGGGGACATCTACAATGAGCAGTACTTC.

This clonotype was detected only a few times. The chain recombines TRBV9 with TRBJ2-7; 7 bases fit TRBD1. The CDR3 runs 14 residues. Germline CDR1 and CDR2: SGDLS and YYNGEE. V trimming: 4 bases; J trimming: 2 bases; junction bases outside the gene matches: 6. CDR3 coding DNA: TGTGCCAGCAGCACTACAGGGGCTGCCTACGAGCAGTACTTC. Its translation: CASSTTGAAYEQYF.

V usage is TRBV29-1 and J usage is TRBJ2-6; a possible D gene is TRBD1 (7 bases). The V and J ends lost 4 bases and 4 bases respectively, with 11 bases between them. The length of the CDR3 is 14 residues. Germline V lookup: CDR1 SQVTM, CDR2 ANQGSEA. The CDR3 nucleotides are TGCAGCGTTGCAGGGGGGTCCGGGGCCAACGTCCTGACTTTC. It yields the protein CSVAGGSGANVLTF.

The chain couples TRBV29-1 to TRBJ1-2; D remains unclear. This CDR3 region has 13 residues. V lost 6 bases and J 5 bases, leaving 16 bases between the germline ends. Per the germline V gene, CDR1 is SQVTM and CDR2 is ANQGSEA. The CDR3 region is CSVVDPGLYGYTF. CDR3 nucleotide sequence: TGCAGCGTCGTAGACCCCGGGTTATATGGCTACACCTTC.

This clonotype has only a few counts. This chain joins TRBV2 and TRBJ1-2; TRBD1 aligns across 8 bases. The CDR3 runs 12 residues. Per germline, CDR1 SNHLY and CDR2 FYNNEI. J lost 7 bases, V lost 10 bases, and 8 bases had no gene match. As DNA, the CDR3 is TGTGCCACAAACGACAGGGGACCTGGCTACACCTTC. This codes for CATNDRGPGYTF.

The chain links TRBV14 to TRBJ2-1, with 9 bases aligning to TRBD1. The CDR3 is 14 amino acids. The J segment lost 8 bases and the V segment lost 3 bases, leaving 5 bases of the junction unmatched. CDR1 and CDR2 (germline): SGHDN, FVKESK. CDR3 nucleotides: TGTGCCAGCAGCCACGGGACAGGGAGTGATGAGCAGTTCTTC. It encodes CASSHGTGSDEQFF.

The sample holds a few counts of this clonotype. CDR3 sequence (DNA): TGCAGTGCTAGTGGACAGGTAAATCAGCCCCAGCATTTT. It yields the protein CSASGQVNQPQHF. The chain has TRBV20-1 and TRBJ1-5; 7 bases are shared with TRBD1. CDR3 length: 13 amino acids. V lost 3 bases, J lost 4 bases, and 3 bases stayed unmatched. Germline V gene lookup returns CDR1 DFQATT and CDR2 SNEGSKA (reference sequence).

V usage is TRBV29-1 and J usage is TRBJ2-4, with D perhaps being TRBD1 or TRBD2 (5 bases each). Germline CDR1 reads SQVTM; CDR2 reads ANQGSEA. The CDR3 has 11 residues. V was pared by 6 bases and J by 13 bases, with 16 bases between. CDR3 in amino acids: CSVIQAGEQYF. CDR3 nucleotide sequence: TGCAGCGTGATACAGGCGGGTGAGCAGTACTTC.

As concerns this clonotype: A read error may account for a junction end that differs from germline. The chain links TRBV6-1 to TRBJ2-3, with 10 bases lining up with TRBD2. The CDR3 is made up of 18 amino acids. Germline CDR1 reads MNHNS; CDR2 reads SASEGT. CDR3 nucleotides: TGTGTCAGCAGTGCCCGGGGAGCGGGAGGGACTAGCACAGATACGCAGTATTTT. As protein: CVSSARGAGGTSTDTQYF.

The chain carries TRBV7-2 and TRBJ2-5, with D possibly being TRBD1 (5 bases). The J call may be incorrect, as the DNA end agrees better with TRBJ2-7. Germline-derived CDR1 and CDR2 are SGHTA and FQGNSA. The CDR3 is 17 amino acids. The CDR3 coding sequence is TGTGCCAGCAGCTTAGTTGGCAGGGATGAGCCCTCCTACGAGCAGTACTTC. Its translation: CASSLVGRDEPSYEQYF.

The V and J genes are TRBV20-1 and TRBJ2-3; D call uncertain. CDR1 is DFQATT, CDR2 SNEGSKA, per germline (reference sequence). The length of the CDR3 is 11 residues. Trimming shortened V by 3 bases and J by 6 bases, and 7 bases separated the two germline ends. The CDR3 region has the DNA TGCAGTGCTAGTCCATTGGATACGCAGTATTTT. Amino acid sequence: CSASPLDTQYF.

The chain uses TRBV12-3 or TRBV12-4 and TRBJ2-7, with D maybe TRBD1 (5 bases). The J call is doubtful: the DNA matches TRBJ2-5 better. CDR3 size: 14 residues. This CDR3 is CASSPTRAVETQYF. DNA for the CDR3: TGTGCCAGCAGTCCAACCAGGGCCGTTGAGACCCAGTACTTC.

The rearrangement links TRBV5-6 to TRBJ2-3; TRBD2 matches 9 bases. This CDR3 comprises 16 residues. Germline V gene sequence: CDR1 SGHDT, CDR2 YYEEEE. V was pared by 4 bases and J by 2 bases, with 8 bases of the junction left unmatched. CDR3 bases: TGTGCCAGCAGCAGCCGGACTAGCGACCCCACAGATACGCAGTATTTT. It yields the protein CASSSRTSDPTDTQYF.

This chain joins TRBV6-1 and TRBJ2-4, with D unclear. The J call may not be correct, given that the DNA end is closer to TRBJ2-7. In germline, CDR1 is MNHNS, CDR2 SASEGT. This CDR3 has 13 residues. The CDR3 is CASSEAGKDEQYF. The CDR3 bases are TGTGCCAGCAGTGAAGCAGGGAAGGACGAGCAGTACTTC.

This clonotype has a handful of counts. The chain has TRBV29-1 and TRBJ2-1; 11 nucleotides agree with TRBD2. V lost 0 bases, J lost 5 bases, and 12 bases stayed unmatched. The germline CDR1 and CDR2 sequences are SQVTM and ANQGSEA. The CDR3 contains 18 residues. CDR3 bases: TGCAGCGTTGAAGAAACGTTCGGGACTAGCGGTACTCACAATGAGCAGTTCTTC. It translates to CSVEETFGTSGTHNEQFF.

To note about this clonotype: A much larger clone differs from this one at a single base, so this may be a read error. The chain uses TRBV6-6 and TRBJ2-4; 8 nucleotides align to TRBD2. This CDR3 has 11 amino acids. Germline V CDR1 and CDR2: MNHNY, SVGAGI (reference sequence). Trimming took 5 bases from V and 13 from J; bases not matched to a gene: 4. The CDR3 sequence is CASSTEREQYF. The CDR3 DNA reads TGTGCCAGCAGTACGGAGCGGGAGCAGTACTTC.

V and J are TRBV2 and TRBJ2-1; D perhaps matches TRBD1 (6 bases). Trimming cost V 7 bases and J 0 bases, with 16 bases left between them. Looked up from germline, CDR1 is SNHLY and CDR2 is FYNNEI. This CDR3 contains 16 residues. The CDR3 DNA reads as TGTGCCAGCATAGGCGTAGGGGACAACTCCTACAATGAGCAGTTCTTC. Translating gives CASIGVGDNSYNEQFF.

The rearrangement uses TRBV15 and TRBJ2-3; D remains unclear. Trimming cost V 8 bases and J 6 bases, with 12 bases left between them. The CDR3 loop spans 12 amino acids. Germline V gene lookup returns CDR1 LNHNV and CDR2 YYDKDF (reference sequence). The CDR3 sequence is CATGPLGDTQYF. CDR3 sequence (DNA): TGTGCCACCGGCCCCCTTGGGGATACGCAGTATTTT.

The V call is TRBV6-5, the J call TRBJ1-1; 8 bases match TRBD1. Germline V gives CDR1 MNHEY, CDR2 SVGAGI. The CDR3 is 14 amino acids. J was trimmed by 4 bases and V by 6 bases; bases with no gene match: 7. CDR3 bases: TGTGCCAGCAGCCCAGGGGGCGTAACCACTGAAGCTTTCTTT. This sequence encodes CASSPGGVTTEAFF.

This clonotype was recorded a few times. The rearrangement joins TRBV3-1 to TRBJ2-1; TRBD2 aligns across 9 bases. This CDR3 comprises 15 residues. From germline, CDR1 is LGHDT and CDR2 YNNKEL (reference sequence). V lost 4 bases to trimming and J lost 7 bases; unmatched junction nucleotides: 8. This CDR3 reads CASSPSGMTSNEQFF. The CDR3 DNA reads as TGTGCCAGCAGCCCTAGCGGGATGACGTCAAATGAGCAGTTCTTC.

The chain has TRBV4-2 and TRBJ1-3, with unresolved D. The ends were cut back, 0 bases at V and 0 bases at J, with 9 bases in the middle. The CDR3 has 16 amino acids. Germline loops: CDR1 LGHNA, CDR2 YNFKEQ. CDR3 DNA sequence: TGTGCCAGCAGCCAAGAAAGCGAGATCTCTGGAAACACCATATATTTT. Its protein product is CASSQESEISGNTIYF.

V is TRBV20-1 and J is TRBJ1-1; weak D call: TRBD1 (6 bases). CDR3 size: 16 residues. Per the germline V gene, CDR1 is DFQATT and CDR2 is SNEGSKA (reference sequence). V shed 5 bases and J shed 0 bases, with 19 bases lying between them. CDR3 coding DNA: TGCAGTGCTCTACGGACAGACGGAGGCATGAACACTGAAGCTTTCTTT. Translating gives CSALRTDGGMNTEAFF.

The CDR3: CASSASGRGFYEQYF. The CDR3 DNA is TGTGCCAGCAGCGCCTCGGGGAGGGGTTTCTACGAGCAGTACTTC. The chain joins TRBV7-9 to TRBJ2-7; 7 bases are a match to TRBD2. J was trimmed by 3 bases and V by 5 bases; bases with no gene match: 10. The CDR3 runs to 15 residues. Germline V gives CDR1 SEHNR, CDR2 FQNEAQ (reference sequence).

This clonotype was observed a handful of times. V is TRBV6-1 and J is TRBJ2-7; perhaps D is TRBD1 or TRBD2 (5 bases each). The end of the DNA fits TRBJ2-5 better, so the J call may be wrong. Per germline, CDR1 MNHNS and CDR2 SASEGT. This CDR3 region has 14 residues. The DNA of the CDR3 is TGTGCCAGCAGTGATGGGGGAATAGGGGAGACCCAGTACTTC. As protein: CASSDGGIGETQYF.